A selection of T cell receptor beta chains follows, all from one sample in a study of T-cell reconstitution after alpha-beta-depleted transplantation in children. MiXCR was run by TCRdb on the PCR reads, yielding one entry per CDR3 protein. This table has about 400,000 distinct CDR3 sequences, about a sixth appearing once. Sample: PBMCs, mostly from graft donor cells, taken 360 days after TCRalphabeta/CD19-depleted stem cell transplant. These receptors all stem from a boy younger than two who had a stem cell transplant for Wiskott-Aldrich syndrome, so the T cells may come from the graft donor. Each CDR3 is given with its conserved first and last residue. D genes are given only for firm matches. Not all rows give a size; the values are once, few, many and, for expanded clones, a class.

V gene,D gene,clone size,J gene,CDR3 protein,CDR3 DNA
TRBV29-1,NA,few,TRBJ2-7,CSVEGETYEQYF,TGCAGCGTTGAAGGGGAAACCTACGAGCAGTACTTC
TRBV15,NA,NA,TRBJ2-5,CATSRNPGRQETQYF,TGTGCCACCAGCAGGAATCCGGGCCGACAGGAGACCCAGTACTTC
TRBV11-2,NA,NA,TRBJ2-6,CASSRKSGANVLTF,TGTGCCAGCAGCCGAAAATCTGGGGCCAACGTCCTGACTTTC
TRBV12-3/TRBV12-4,NA,NA,TRBJ2-1,CASSPPGRGNNEQFF,TGTGCCAGCAGTCCACCGGGACGGGGAAACAATGAGCAGTTCTTC
TRBV9,NA,NA,TRBJ1-2,CASSVGANYGYTF,TGTGCCAGCAGCGTAGGGGCGAACTATGGCTACACCTTC
TRBV9,TRBD1,NA,TRBJ1-4,CASSPGQANEKLFF,TGTGCCAGCAGCCCCGGACAGGCTAATGAAAAACTGTTTTTT
TRBV27,NA,NA,TRBJ2-1,CASSLWAGTYNEQFF,TGTGCCAGCAGTTTATGGGCAGGAACCTACAATGAGCAGTTCTTC
TRBV20-1,NA,NA,TRBJ1-5,CSARDLSAGATQPQHF,TGCAGTGCTAGAGATCTCTCGGCAGGGGCGACTCAGCCCCAGCATTTT
TRBV18,NA,NA,TRBJ2-7,CASSPLASPSSYEQYF,TGTGCCAGCTCACCGTTGGCTTCTCCAAGCTCCTACGAGCAGTACTTC
TRBV29-1,NA,few,TRBJ2-7,CSVERNHEQYF,TGCAGCGTTGAAAGGAACCACGAGCAGTACTTC
TRBV4-2,NA,NA,TRBJ1-1,CASSRQPSHMNTEAFF,TGTGCCAGCAGCCGACAGCCATCCCACATGAACACTGAAGCTTTCTTT
TRBV20-1,NA,NA,TRBJ2-4,CSALARGGKNIQYF,TGCAGTGCTTTAGCCCGAGGTGGCAAAAACATTCAGTACTTC
TRBV12-3/TRBV12-4,TRBD2,few,TRBJ2-1,CASSSKYSGSAYNEQFF,TGTGCCAGCAGTTCCAAGTATAGCGGGAGCGCCTACAATGAGCAGTTCTTC
TRBV4-1,NA,NA,TRBJ1-4,CASSQVDGQIHEKLFF,TGCGCCAGCAGCCAAGTTGACGGACAGATACACGAAAAACTGTTTTTT
TRBV15,NA,few,TRBJ2-3,CATSRAPDRTQYF,TGTGCCACCAGCAGAGCGCCCGATCGTACGCAGTATTTT
TRBV12-3/TRBV12-4,NA,NA,TRBJ2-7,CASSLTTGRPYEQYF,TGTGCCAGCAGCTTGACGACAGGTCGCCCCTACGAGCAGTACTTC
TRBV6-5,TRBD2,many,TRBJ2-3,CASSYHLKTSADTQYF,TGTGCCAGCAGTTACCACCTAAAAACTAGCGCTGATACGCAGTATTTT
TRBV7-7,NA,NA,TRBJ2-3,CASSSSEIDTQYF,TGTGCCAGCAGCTCCTCGGAAATCGATACGCAGTATTTT
TRBV2,TRBD1,NA,TRBJ2-7,CASRTGTGGHEQYF,TGTGCCAGCAGGACCGGGACAGGAGGCCACGAGCAGTACTTC
TRBV5-1,TRBD1,few,TRBJ2-2,CASSLGDRGTGELFF,TGCGCCAGCAGCTTGGGAGACAGGGGCACCGGGGAGCTGTTTTTT
TRBV12-3/TRBV12-4,NA,NA,TRBJ1-2,CASSPAPDTGYGYTF,TGTGCCAGCAGTCCGGCTCCCGACACCGGCTATGGCTACACCTTC
TRBV19,TRBD2,few,TRBJ2-1,CASSRASGGSSFHNEQFF,TGTGCCAGTAGTAGGGCTAGCGGGGGGTCCTCCTTCCACAATGAGCAGTTCTTC
TRBV7-2,TRBD2,NA,TRBJ2-7,CASSLATGLAGSSYEQYF,TGTGCCAGCAGCTTAGCGACGGGACTAGCGGGAAGCTCCTACGAGCAGTACTTC
TRBV12-3/TRBV12-4,TRBD2,few,TRBJ2-1,CASSFALAGGGNEQFF,TGTGCCAGCAGTTTTGCGCTAGCGGGGGGAGGCAATGAGCAGTTCTTC
TRBV5-1,NA,NA,TRBJ2-3,CASSFLATSTDTQYF,TGCGCCAGCAGCTTCCTAGCGACTAGCACAGATACGCAGTATTTT
TRBV5-6,NA,few,TRBJ2-1,CASSFRPSRVEQFF,TGTGCCAGCAGCTTTCGTCCCTCGAGGGTTGAGCAGTTCTTC
TRBV28,TRBD1,few,TRBJ1-4,CASSPVGTGWEKLFF,TGTGCCAGCAGTCCCGTAGGGACAGGGTGGGAAAAACTGTTTTTT
TRBV3-1,NA,NA,TRBJ1-1,CASSQVAREAFF,TGTGCCAGCAGCCAAGTTGCCCGAGAGGCTTTCTTT
TRBV29-1,NA,many,TRBJ2-1,CSVEDGGNEQFF,TGCAGCGTTGAAGACGGGGGCAATGAGCAGTTCTTC
TRBV29-1,NA,NA,TRBJ2-1,CSVEGGSLLYNEQFF,TGCAGCGTTGAAGGGGGGTCTCTTCTTTACAATGAGCAGTTCTTC
TRBV11-2,NA,NA,TRBJ2-3,CASSFPRKVRPSTDTQYF,TGTGCCAGCAGCTTCCCTCGTAAAGTTCGCCCTAGCACAGATACGCAGTATTTT
TRBV12-3/TRBV12-4,TRBD2,NA,TRBJ2-4,CASSRIAGAGDIQYF,TGTGCCAGCAGTCGAATAGCGGGTGCCGGCGACATTCAGTACTTC
TRBV12-3/TRBV12-4,NA,NA,TRBJ1-1,CASREAWNTEAFF,TGTGCCAGCAGAGAGGCGTGGAACACTGAAGCTTTCTTT
TRBV28,NA,few,TRBJ2-7,CASTYRVVSYEQYF,TGTGCCAGCACATACAGGGTGGTGAGCTACGAGCAGTACTTC
TRBV5-5,TRBD2,few,TRBJ2-7,CASSPAGVNEQYF,TGTGCCAGCAGCCCAGCGGGAGTAAACGAGCAGTACTTC
TRBV5-1,NA,NA,TRBJ2-1,CASTTASSYNEQFF,TGCGCCAGCACCACTGCAAGCTCCTACAATGAGCAGTTCTTC